This is a list of T cell receptor beta chains from one sample in a study of CXCR3-negative and CXCR3-positive naive CD8 T cells. TCRdb reprocessed the 5' RACE reads; each CDR3 protein has one entry and no DNA is given. Its listing shows 40,000 to 55,000 distinct CDR3 sequences. The sequenced sample consisted of naive CXCR3- CD8+ T cells from blood. The receptors originated from a human donor in good health. Some clones in this sample may be carry-over from other donors' samples. The CDR3 runs from the conserved cysteine through the conserved F or W. A row's size may be missing; if present it is once, few, many or a size class.

CDR3aa	abundance	v_gene	j_gene
CASSQEMGSGANVLTF	-	TRBV4-3	TRBJ2-6
CASSKGGHSTDTQYF	-	TRBV12-3/TRBV12-4	TRBJ2-3
CSVDTNYEQYF	-	TRBV29-1	TRBJ2-7
CASSLGWSYEQYF	-	TRBV5-1	TRBJ2-7
CASSLTESNGDTQYF	medium-sized	TRBV5-1	TRBJ2-3
CASSSPGTFYQETQYF	-	TRBV28	TRBJ2-5
CASSVGTLAGYTPTGELFF	-	TRBV5-6	TRBJ2-2
CASSVTSGLSYEQYF	-	TRBV7-9	TRBJ2-7
CASSRTGKGRRANVLTF	-	TRBV12-3/TRBV12-4	TRBJ2-6
CASSLTGPNYGYTF	-	TRBV12-3/TRBV12-4	TRBJ1-2
CAIRRTTGGTNTGELFF	-	TRBV10-3	TRBJ2-2
CASSFHGLAGNGGEQFF	-	TRBV5-1	TRBJ2-1
CASSLAIAATREQYF	-	TRBV7-8	TRBJ2-7
CASSLSAGDYEQYF	-	TRBV5-6	TRBJ2-7
CASSFLLAGEDTGELFF	-	TRBV12-3/TRBV12-4	TRBJ2-2
CASSYFGWTESNTGELFF	-	TRBV6-2/TRBV6-3	TRBJ2-2
CASSDVTDYEQYF	-	TRBV28	TRBJ2-7
CSAKLRDTHEQYF	-	TRBV29-1	TRBJ2-7
CSARGAGDWHEQYF	-	TRBV20-1	TRBJ2-7
CASSFSGHSSYEQYF	-	TRBV27	TRBJ2-7
CSVTGTGLDGELFF	-	TRBV29-1	TRBJ2-2
CASSRYDLLAGAVDEQFF	-	TRBV7-9	TRBJ2-1
CASSARDTSYEQYF	-	TRBV4-1	TRBJ2-7
CASSSDRGPKNTEAFF	-	TRBV7-9	TRBJ1-1
CATGLNGVNEQFF	medium-sized	TRBV6-2/TRBV6-3	TRBJ2-1
CASSSPSGLTDTQYF	-	TRBV11-3	TRBJ2-3
CASSALLAGVEIEQFF	-	TRBV6-2/TRBV6-3	TRBJ2-1
CASTLPGGSREQYF	-	TRBV5-6	TRBJ2-7
CASSEYSRGRIYEQYF	-	TRBV6-1	TRBJ2-7
CASNLAGAYNEQFF	-	TRBV19	TRBJ2-1
CASRLWTGGDYTF	-	TRBV12-3/TRBV12-4	TRBJ1-2
CAISDYPETNTGELFF	-	TRBV10-3	TRBJ2-2
CASSESTGSGELFF	-	TRBV6-4	TRBJ2-2